This TCR beta chain emerged from a study of siplizumab effects on memory and regulatory T cells. Broader study findings: Naive T cells appeared more diverse than memory cells and seemed to be major alloresponse contributors.

From germline, CDR1 is SQVTM and CDR2 ANQGSEA. This CDR3 has 13 amino acids. V shed 6 bases, J shed 6 bases, and the junction held 9 bases outside the gene matches. Using immunoSEQ multiplex PCR, the repertoire was profiled, and TCRdb retains in-frame clones only, with some absent. Of about 100,000 clones detected, about nine tenths appear once; the ten largest clones hold 12%. A remark on this clone: Its cognate antigen is unknown.

This sequence joins TRBV29-1 and TRBJ2-5; 8 nucleotides line up with TRBD1. Material for sequencing was non-Treg CD4+ T cells sorted from blood. This clonotype was obtained from a human donor in good health. The CDR3 spells CSVRSRTGQTQYF. DNA for the CDR3: TGCAGCGTCAGATCCCGGACAGGGCAGACCCAGTACTTC.